These 26 T cell receptor beta chains were all obtained from the same sample, sequenced in a study of T cells after yellow fever vaccination. Each CDR3 protein is one row after TCRdb ran MiXCR on the 5' RACE reads. The table lists some 670,000 distinct CDR3 sequences, around 12% of them singletons. The sequencing used PBMCs, collected on the day of the yellow fever booster vaccination. Receptors were obtained from a man aged 25 to 45 who received the YFV17D yellow fever vaccine.

This clonotype came up a few times. The CDR3 bases are TGCGCCAGCAGCTTGGCTCTGGGGGGAGGCGCGACCCAGTACTTC. Residues: CASSLALGGGATQYF. The V call is TRBV5-1, the J call TRBJ2-5; weak D call: TRBD2 (6 bases). With 0 bases removed from V and 7 bases from J, the gap between germline ends came to 16 bases. The CDR3 loop spans 15 amino acids. Germline assignment: CDR1 SGHRS and CDR2 YFSETQ.

This chain uses TRBV4-3 with TRBJ2-1; possible D gene TRBD2, 5 bases. Germline CDR1 is LGHNA and CDR2 is YSLEER. Trimming took 0 bases from V and 5 from J, leaving 17 bases between them. This CDR3 is built from 17 residues. This chain's CDR3 is CASSQDPSGSGDNEQFF. CDR3 nucleotides: TGCGCCAGCAGCCAAGATCCGTCGGGGTCCGGGGACAATGAGCAGTTCTTC.

This clonotype occurred a few times. J is TRBJ1-1 and V is TRBV7-2, with a weak D call TRBD1 (5 bases). This CDR3 contains 13 residues. V shed 5 bases and J shed 8 bases, with 15 bases lying between them. Germline values: CDR1 SGHTA, CDR2 FQGNSA. CDR3 DNA sequence: TGTGCCAGCAGCGGAAGGACAAGGGGCGAAGCTTTCTTT. This gives the protein CASSGRTRGEAFF. Based on the CDR3 plus reference TRBV7-2 and TRBJ1-1, the full variable domain is GAGVSQSPSNKVTEKGKDVELRCDPISGHTALYWYRQSLGQGLEFLIYFQGNSAPDKSGLPSDRFSAERTGGSVSTLTIQRTQQEDSAVYLCASSGRTRGEAFFGQGTRLTVV.

This clonotype was seen only a few times. The genes are TRBV9 and TRBJ2-5, with TRBD2 identical over 7 bases. The V gene's germline CDR1 is SGDLS and CDR2 YYNGEE. V lost 0 bases to trimming and J lost 2 bases; unmatched junction nucleotides: 4. The CDR3 totals 15 residues. CDR3 DNA sequence: TGTGCCAGCAGCGTAGTGGGGGGGGGTCAAGAGACCCAGTACTTC. Its protein is CASSVVGGGQETQYF.

This clonotype has a handful of counts. The rearrangement joins TRBV20-1 to TRBJ2-1, with 13 bases aligning to TRBD2. The CDR3 totals 14 residues. With 5 bases clipped from V and 9 bases from J, the junction kept 7 bases outside the gene matches. The V gene's germline CDR1 is DFQATT and CDR2 SNEGSKA (reference sequence). The CDR3 spells CSAVGTSGKFEQFF. CDR3 DNA: TGCAGTGCTGTCGGGACTAGCGGGAAATTTGAGCAGTTCTTC.

A few counts support this clonotype. This chain connects TRBV4-2 to TRBJ2-3, with D uncertain. CDR1 and CDR2 from the germline V gene are LGHNA and YNFKEQ. Trimming removed 1 base from V and 2 bases from J, with 7 bases in between. This CDR3 spans 14 amino acids. The CDR3 protein is CASSQGTVTDTQYF. CDR3 in DNA: TGTGCCAGCAGCCAAGGGACGGTCACAGATACGCAGTATTTT.

A few counts support this clonotype. The chain couples TRBV5-4 to TRBJ2-3, with 13 bases that match TRBD2. There are 17 residues in the CDR3. J lost 3 bases, V lost 0 bases, and 4 bases had no gene match. Germline CDR1 reads SGHNT; CDR2 reads YYREEE (reference sequence). CDR3: CASSLGLAGGQTDTQYF. As DNA, the CDR3 is TGTGCCAGCAGCTTGGGACTAGCGGGAGGCCAGACAGATACGCAGTATTTT.

In this sample, this clonotype turned up a few times. The chain carries TRBV20-1 and TRBJ2-7; 9 positions match TRBD1. With 6 bases clipped from V and 4 bases from J, the junction kept 13 bases outside the gene matches. The CDR3 extends over 15 amino acids. Per the germline V gene, CDR1 is DFQATT and CDR2 is SNEGSKA (reference sequence). The CDR3 DNA is TGCAGTGCGCCGGGCGTACAGGGGGCGGGTTACGAGCAGTACTTC. As protein: CSAPGVQGAGYEQYF.

In this sample, this clonotype turned up a few times. The rearrangement uses TRBV15 and TRBJ2-3; D may be TRBD1 (6 bases). Looked up from germline, CDR1 is LNHNV and CDR2 is YYDKDF (reference sequence). The CDR3 length is 14 residues. The V gene lost 6 bases and the J gene lost 1 base, with 11 bases spanning the gap. The CDR3 loop reads CATRDDRRTDTQYF. The CDR3 DNA reads TGTGCCACCAGAGACGACAGGCGCACAGATACGCAGTATTTT.

The chain combines TRBV5-1 with TRBJ2-3; no clear D gene. The CDR3 loop spans 13 amino acids. Per the germline V gene, CDR1 is SGHRS and CDR2 is YFSETQ. Trimming pared 2 bases from V and 4 bases from J, leaving 8 bases between. CDR3 sequence (DNA): TGCGCCAGCAGCTTCTCAGTTCCAGATACGCAGTATTTT. It yields the protein CASSFSVPDTQYF.

This clonotype was counted a few times. V gene TRBV10-3 combines with J gene TRBJ1-3; no firm D call. V lost 9 bases to trimming and J lost 0 bases, with 18 bases between them. Germline lookup yields CDR1 ENHRY and CDR2 SYGVKD. There are 16 residues in the CDR3. The CDR3 is CAIGPELRTSGNTIYF. Written as DNA, the CDR3 is TGTGCCATAGGTCCGGAGTTACGGACCTCTGGAAACACCATATATTTT.

The chain links TRBV20-1 to TRBJ2-1; TRBD1 matches at 8 bases. The junction had 10 bases not matched to a gene; V was cut back by 4 bases and J by 2 bases. The CDR3 has 16 residues. Germline V lookup: CDR1 DFQATT, CDR2 SNEGSKA (reference sequence). CDR3 sequence (DNA): TGCAGTGCTACCGCCGGGACAGGTCTGACCTACAATGAGCAGTTCTTC. It encodes CSATAGTGLTYNEQFF.

This clonotype was observed a handful of times. This chain links TRBV5-6 with TRBJ2-7; D may be TRBD2 (5 bases). CDR3 length: 15 amino acids. Germline V gene sequence: CDR1 SGHDT, CDR2 YYEEEE. V lost 4 bases to trimming and J lost 1 base, with 15 bases between them. CDR3 region: CASSADFGRSYEQYF. CDR3 sequence (DNA): TGTGCCAGCAGCGCGGACTTTGGCAGGTCCTACGAGCAGTACTTC.

Notes on this clonotype: One junction end disagrees with the germline gene, perhaps due to a read error. The V gene is TRBV3-1, the J gene TRBJ2-3, with a possible D match to TRBD2 (6 bases). This CDR3 region has 14 residues. From germline, CDR1 is LGHDT and CDR2 YNNKEL (reference sequence). This CDR3 is CASSQTTSTDTQYF. As DNA, the CDR3 is TGTGCCAGCAGCCAAACAACTAGCACCGATACGCAGTATTTT.

The chain uses TRBV5-1 and TRBJ2-7; no reliable D call. V lost 5 bases to trimming and J lost 4 bases, with 13 bases between them. CDR3 length: 13 amino acids. Germline CDR1 SGHRS, CDR2 YFSETQ. CDR3 sequence: CASRTTPGYEQYF. The CDR3 region has the DNA TGCGCCAGCAGAACTACGCCGGGTTACGAGCAGTACTTC.

This clonotype showed up many times. This chain links TRBV20-1 with TRBJ2-1, with a weak D call TRBD2 (6 bases). The CDR3 contains 11 residues. The germline V gene has CDR1 DFQATT and CDR2 SNEGSKA (reference sequence). Trimming took off 3 bases at V and 9 bases at J, with 9 bases between the two ends. The CDR3 coding sequence is TGCAGTGCTAGCGGGAGTCTTGAGCAGTTCTTC. Protein sequence: CSASGSLEQFF.

The J gene is TRBJ1-1, the V gene TRBV2, with no clear D. Germline V gives CDR1 SNHLY, CDR2 FYNNEI. CDR3 length: 11 residues. Trimming removed 11 bases at V and 4 bases at J, with 11 bases between. The CDR3 region is CAHDEGTEAFF. The CDR3 nucleotides read TGTGCCCATGATGAGGGCACTGAAGCTTTCTTT.

The chain employs TRBV14 and TRBJ2-3; no clear D gene. The CDR3 loop spans 15 amino acids. Germline V lookup: CDR1 SGHDN, CDR2 FVKESK. V lost 0 bases to trimming and J lost 1 base, with 8 bases between them. The DNA of the CDR3 is TGTGCCAGCAGCCAAGATTCCCCCCGCACAGATACGCAGTATTTT. It translates to CASSQDSPRTDTQYF. Full variable domain (remainder filled in from reference TRBV14 and TRBJ2-3): EAGVTQFPSHSVIEKGQTVTLRCDPISGHDNLYWYRRVMGKEIKFLLHFVKESKQDESGMPNNRFLAERTGGTYSTLKVQPAELEDSGVYFCASSQDSPRTDTQYFGPGTRLTVL.

The chain uses TRBV19 and TRBJ1-5; D remains unclear. Trimming left V 3 bases short and J 7 bases short, with 7 bases between. CDR3 length: 12 amino acids. In germline, CDR1 is LNHDA, CDR2 SQIVND (reference sequence). The CDR3 sequence: CASSIGRQPQHF. CDR3 nucleotides: TGTGCCAGTAGTATCGGAAGGCAGCCCCAGCATTTT.

A few counts support this clonotype. The V call is TRBV12-3 or TRBV12-4, the J call TRBJ2-3; D is perhaps TRBD2 (5 bases). Trimming took off 7 bases at V and 1 base at J, with 9 bases between the two ends. The CDR3 totals 13 residues. This CDR3 is CASTVSGTDTQYF. In DNA form, the CDR3 reads TGTGCCAGCACCGTTAGCGGCACAGATACGCAGTATTTT.

The J gene is TRBJ2-1, the V gene TRBV12-3 or TRBV12-4, with D tentatively TRBD1 or TRBD2 (5 bases each). V was pared by 5 bases and J by 9 bases, with 5 bases between. The CDR3 contains 10 residues. For the CDR3, the DNA is TGTGCCAGCAGTGGGGGTGAGCAGTTCTTC. Protein: CASSGGEQFF.

The V and J genes are TRBV5-1 and TRBJ2-1; D remains unclear. Looked up from germline, CDR1 is SGHRS and CDR2 is YFSETQ. The CDR3 loop spans 15 amino acids. The V gene lost 0 bases and the J gene lost 4 bases, with 11 bases spanning the gap. The CDR3, as DNA: TGCGCCAGCAGCTTGGTACTAAACGGGTACAATGAGCAGTTCTTC. Translation gives CASSLVLNGYNEQFF. Combining the CDR3 with reference TRBV5-1 and TRBJ2-1 gives the whole variable domain KAGVTQTPRYLIKTRGQQVTLSCSPISGHRSVSWYQQTPGQGLQFLFEYFSETQRNKGNFPGRFSGRQFSNSRSEMNVSTLELGDSALYLCASSLVLNGYNEQFFGPGTRLTVL.

J is TRBJ1-1 and V is TRBV7-2, with D possibly being TRBD1 (5 bases). Germline-derived CDR1 and CDR2 are SGHTA and FQGNSA. Trimming cost V 2 bases and J 4 bases, with 14 bases left between them. The CDR3 length is 15 residues. DNA of the CDR3: TGTGCCAGCAGCTTACTGGGTCAGGGAGGCACTGAAGCTTTCTTT. Encoded protein: CASSLLGQGGTEAFF.

The V and J genes are TRBV20-1 and TRBJ1-4; D is possibly TRBD1 (6 bases). Trimming took off 5 bases at V and 13 bases at J, with 20 bases between the two ends. From germline, CDR1 is DFQATT and CDR2 SNEGSKA (reference sequence). This CDR3 is built from 13 residues. The CDR3 protein is CSAYRDTHPTLFF. The CDR3 region has the DNA TGCAGTGCTTACCGGGACACACACCCCACACTGTTTTTT.

This chain links TRBV29-1 with TRBJ2-2, with D unclear. Trimming cost V 5 bases and J 4 bases, with 5 bases left between them. CDR3 length equals 11 residues. Per the germline V gene, CDR1 is SQVTM and CDR2 is ANQGSEA. The CDR3 protein is CSVTITGELFF. DNA for the CDR3: TGCAGCGTTACCATCACCGGGGAGCTGTTTTTT.

With respect to this clonotype: One junction end disagrees with the germline gene, perhaps due to a read error. The chain links TRBV9 to TRBJ2-2; tentatively, D is TRBD1 (6 bases). The CDR3 totals 15 residues. The germline gives CDR1 SGDLS, CDR2 YYNGEE. The CDR3 DNA reads TGTGCCAGCGCAGGGGTGACCCCAAGGACCGGGGAGCTGGTTTTT. It yields the protein CASAGVTPRTGELVF.